This TCR beta chain was documented in a study of T cell responses to AZD1222 COVID-19 vaccine. Remarks on this clone: Its antigen remains unidentified.

The CDR3 spans 14 residues. V lost 2 bases to trimming and J lost 0 bases, with 8 bases between them. Germline lookup yields CDR1 MDHEN and CDR2 SYDVKM. Study-wide points: Without day 14 samples, only post-peak T cell repertoires were studied.

Assay used: immunoSEQ multiplex PCR; TCRdb lists only in-frame clones, some missing. The sample records 70,000 to 95,000 clones, more than 75% being singletons. The chain carries TRBV28 and TRBJ2-7, with D perhaps TRBD2 (6 bases). The sequencing used peripheral blood, collected on day 0 of AZD1222 vaccination. This sequence was found in an adult in good health. CDR3 bases: TGTGCCAGCAGTTTAGCGGGAAGCTCCTACGAGCAGTACTTC. As protein: CASSLAGSSYEQYF.